The source of this T cell receptor beta chain is a study of OX40 agonist ivuxolimab in advanced cancers. The wider study: Prior checkpoint blockade (anti-PD-1, anti-PD-L1 or anti-CTLA-4) was permitted; approximately 40% had it.

Profiled with immunoSEQ multiplex PCR; TCRdb holds only in-frame clones, not every one. The sample contains tens of thousands of clones, 89% of which appear only once. Trimming at V came to 0 bases and at J to 1 base, leaving 2 bases not matched to a gene. The CDR3 length is 15 residues. Germline V gives CDR1 SGHNT, CDR2 YYREEE (reference sequence). A remark on this clone: Its antigen is not identified.

General study points: There was clonal expansion of CD4+ and CD8+ blood T cells by week 6 at 0.1 to 3.0 mg/kg. On average, CD8+ T cells had more expanded clones than CD4+.

The material was CD4+ or CD8+ T cells sorted from blood, obtained in a trial of the OX40 agonist ivuxolimab. The sequence was obtained from an adult with an advanced solid tumor such as melanoma, head and neck, liver or kidney cancer. V and J are TRBV5-4 and TRBJ1-1; 8 positions agree with TRBD1. CDR3 sequence reads: CASSLVGQGNTEAFF. The DNA of the CDR3 is TGTGCCAGCAGCTTGGTTGGACAGGGGAACACTGAAGCTTTCTTT.